This note documents a single T cell receptor beta chain sequence. Deletions cut 1 base from V and 7 bases from J, with 10 bases between. There are 14 residues in the CDR3. Germline CDR1 is MDHEN and CDR2 is SYDVKM. Per the original methods: Nucleated cell counts were estimated from reference gene primer amplification. Some clones are missing from TCRdb's copy, which holds only in-frame ones; the method was immunoSEQ multiplex PCR. V and J calls plus clone size are reproduced from that table; the DNA served to infer D and trimming. Of 100,000 or so clones in the sample, about 81% are singletons; the top ten hold 15% to 20%. This entry is derived from a study of blood T cell repertoires in COVID-19. Study details: Samples came from the United States, Italy and Spain, spanning acute and convalescent COVID-19. The analysed material was cDNA or gDNA that came from T cells, B-cell-depleted T cells, or PBMCs.

This TCR came from an elderly man with acute or convalescent COVID-19. This chain links TRBV28 with TRBJ1-4; D might be TRBD1 (5 bases). Sequencing used peripheral blood. Here the CDR3 DNA reads TGTGCCAGCAGTTTATTCCCGGGGGGTGAAAAACTGTTTTTT. The encoded protein is CASSLFPGGEKLFF.